These T cell receptor beta chains were read from a single sample in a study of T cell changes during pregnancy in multiple sclerosis. Here immunoSEQ multiplex PCR was the method, and the copy in TCRdb shows in-frame clones only, minus some. The sample records about 61,000 clones, approximately 85% being singletons. Sequencing was performed on peripheral blood, taken in the first trimester of pregnancy. The source of these receptors is a female donor with multiple sclerosis, enrolled in a pregnancy study. Each CDR3 is given with its conserved first and last residue. The D gene is left open where the match is weak. Size is omitted from some rows. Given values are once, few, many or a class for expanded clones.

cdr3_nt,cdr3_aa,j_call,v_call,clone_size,d_call,cdr3_length
TGTGCCAGCAGTTTATGGGGGCCAGGGGGTTTGAATCAGCCCCAGCATTTT,CASSLWGPGGLNQPQHF,TRBJ1-5,TRBV28,-,TRBD1,17
TGCGCCAGCAGCCAAGCCTCTGTCCTAGCGGGAGGGGGGGAGACCCAGTACTTC,CASSQASVLAGGGETQYF,TRBJ2-5,TRBV4-1,-,TRBD2,18
TGTGCCAGCAGCTTAGGTAGGGGTAGGGGTACTGAAGCTTTCTTT,CASSLGRGRGTEAFF,TRBJ1-1,TRBV7-9,-,-,15
TGTGCCAGTAGTATAACAGGGGGAGCTGGAAACACCATATATTTT,CASSITGGAGNTIYF,TRBJ1-3,TRBV19,-,TRBD1,15
TGTGCCAGCAGACGCAGAAGGGGGAGCAACTACGAGCAGTACTTC,CASRRRRGSNYEQYF,TRBJ2-7,TRBV6-5,-,-,15
TGTGCCAGCAGTGAGGACAGGGAGGATAGTGAGCAGTTCTTC,CASSEDREDSEQFF,TRBJ2-1,TRBV6-1,-,TRBD1,14
TGCAGCGTAGCGGGACAGGGGTACGATGGCTACACCTTC,CSVAGQGYDGYTF,TRBJ1-2,TRBV29-1,-,TRBD1,13
TGCGCCAGCAGCCCAGGGGGCGTGTTTGAAAAACTGTTTTTT,CASSPGGVFEKLFF,TRBJ1-4,TRBV5-1,few,TRBD1,14
TGTGCCATCAGAGACGGACAGGGCTACGAGCAGTACTTC,CAIRDGQGYEQYF,TRBJ2-7,TRBV10-3,-,TRBD1,13
TGCGCCAGCAGGGACAGTTCGGATACGCAGTATTTT,CASRDSSDTQYF,TRBJ2-3,TRBV5-1,-,-,12
TGTGCCAGCAGCCCCGGACAGGGCGCCTACGAGCAGTACTTC,CASSPGQGAYEQYF,TRBJ2-7,TRBV7-6,-,TRBD1,14
TGTGCCAGCAGTTCATCCGGGACTAGCGGGATCTACGAGCAGTACTTC,CASSSSGTSGIYEQYF,TRBJ2-7,TRBV6-5,-,TRBD2,16
TGTGCCAGCAGCTTAATGCCAGCTAGGCTAGCGGGTTCTCCCTACGAGCAGTACTTC,CASSLMPARLAGSPYEQYF,TRBJ2-7,TRBV7-3,-,TRBD2,19
TGCGCCAGCAGCTTTCAAGGCGGGAGTGGGAATGAGCAGTTCTTC,CASSFQGGSGNEQFF,TRBJ2-1,TRBV5-1,-,TRBD2,15
TGTGCCAGCTCACCTCAGGCTGGCCTATACGAGCAGTACTTC,CASSPQAGLYEQYF,TRBJ2-7,TRBV18,-,-,14
TGTGCCAGCAGCTTAATGCAAGGGGCCTCCTACGAGCAGTACTTC,CASSLMQGASYEQYF,TRBJ2-7,TRBV7-3,-,-,15
TGTACCACCGGGGACAGGGACTACGAGCAGTACTTC,CTTGDRDYEQYF,TRBJ2-7,TRBV6-6,-,TRBD1,12
TGTGCCAGCAGTGATAACGGAAAACTGTTTTTT,CASSDNGKLFF,TRBJ1-4,TRBV6-5,-,-,11
TGCGCCAGCACTGGACAAGCAGCGTATGTGGAGACCCAGTACTTC,CASTGQAAYVETQYF,TRBJ2-5,TRBV5-1,-,-,15
TGTGCCAGCAGCTTAGGTAGGACAACAAATTCCTACGAGCAGTACTTC,CASSLGRTTNSYEQYF,TRBJ2-7,TRBV7-2,-,-,16
TGTGCCAGTCAGTACAGGGTGGGTGAGAATTACGAGCAGTACTTC,CASQYRVGENYEQYF,TRBJ2-7,TRBV2,-,-,15
TGTGCCAGCAGCTTATTCTTGAGCTCCTACAATGAGCAGTTCTTC,CASSLFLSSYNEQFF,TRBJ2-1,TRBV7-6,-,-,15
TGTGCCAGCAGTGAAGCTGGGAAGTGGGGGCAGAGGAGCTCCTACGAGCAGTACTTC,CASSEAGKWGQRSSYEQYF,TRBJ2-7,TRBV2,-,-,19
TGCGCCAGCAGTGATAACTCTGGAAACACCATATATTTT,CASSDNSGNTIYF,TRBJ1-3,TRBV10-1,-,-,13
TGTGCCAGCAGCCAAGACAAAGTAAGATGGGGGGTATATACGGGGGACACTGAAGCTTTCTTT,CASSQDKVRWGVYTGDTEAFF,TRBJ1-1,TRBV14,-,-,21
TGTGCCAGCAGTGTTCTAGAACGGAACTACGAGCAGTACTTC,CASSVLERNYEQYF,TRBJ2-7,TRBV6-1,once,-,14
TGTGCCAGCAGCCCCGTACGGAGCGGGGAGCTGTTTTTT,CASSPVRSGELFF,TRBJ2-2,TRBV7-3,-,-,13
TGTGCCAGCAGCTCTATTAGCGGGTTCTACGAGCAGTACTTC,CASSSISGFYEQYF,TRBJ2-7,TRBV5-6,-,TRBD2,14
TGTGCCAGCTCACCCAGACAGGGAATGAACACTGAAGCTTTCTTT,CASSPRQGMNTEAFF,TRBJ1-1,TRBV18,once,TRBD1,15
TGTGCCAGCAGTTCCCCAGGGTCCTATGGCTACACCTTC,CASSSPGSYGYTF,TRBJ1-2,TRBV6-5,-,-,13
TGCAGCTCACGGGGGCGGGAGGTCGTAGCTTTTCCCTACAATGAGCAGTTCTTC,CSSRGREVVAFPYNEQFF,TRBJ2-1,TRBV29-1,once,TRBD2,18
TGTGCCAGCAGCACGGGACAGGGGCACACTGAAGCTTTCTTT,CASSTGQGHTEAFF,TRBJ1-1,TRBV7-9,-,TRBD1,14
TGCGCCAGCAGACTAGAACGGACAGGGTCTTCACCCCTCCACTTT,CASRLERTGSSPLHF,TRBJ1-6,TRBV4-3,once,TRBD1,15
TGTGCCAGCAGAATGGCCCTGACAGGGAGCAATCAGCCCCAGCATTTT,CASRMALTGSNQPQHF,TRBJ1-5,TRBV28,-,TRBD1,16
TGTGCCTGGAGTGTAAGTCGGTTGAACACTGAAGCTTTCTTT,CAWSVSRLNTEAFF,TRBJ1-1,TRBV30,-,-,14
TGTGCCAGCAGCCCGAGACAGAATGAGCAGTTCTTC,CASSPRQNEQFF,TRBJ2-1,TRBV4-2,-,-,12
TGCGCCAGCAGCTCGGGACTAGCGGGGGTAAACATTCAGTACTTC,CASSSGLAGVNIQYF,TRBJ2-4,TRBV5-1,-,TRBD2,15
TGCGCCAGCAGCTTGGGAGGAGCAGATACGCAGTATTTT,CASSLGGADTQYF,TRBJ2-3,TRBV5-1,-,-,13
TGTGCCAGCAGTGAATCTACGGGAGGGGCGGATGAGCAGTTCTTC,CASSESTGGADEQFF,TRBJ2-1,TRBV6-1,-,TRBD2,15
TGCGCCAGCAGCTTGGACGGGGGACTAGCGACCTACAATGAGCAGTTCTTC,CASSLDGGLATYNEQFF,TRBJ2-1,TRBV5-1,-,TRBD2,17
TGTGCCAGCTCACCCGAAGGGCTAGCGGGAAGAATGAGGCAGTTCTTC,CASSPEGLAGRMRQFF,TRBJ2-1,TRBV18,-,TRBD2,16
TGTGCCATCAGGGAGGGACTAGCCTCCCATGAGCAGTTCTTC,CAIREGLASHEQFF,TRBJ2-1,TRBV10-3,once,TRBD2,14
TGTGCCAGCAGTTACTCTAGAGGGGGCAACCAGCCCCAGCATTTT,CASSYSRGGNQPQHF,TRBJ1-5,TRBV6-5,once,TRBD1,15
TGTGCCAGCAGCCGAAAGAACTATAGGGGGAGAAGCACAGATACGCAGTATTTT,CASSRKNYRGRSTDTQYF,TRBJ2-3,TRBV14,-,-,18
TGCGCCAGCAGCCTGGGACAGGGGGCGTACGAGCAGTACTTC,CASSLGQGAYEQYF,TRBJ2-7,TRBV5-1,-,TRBD1,14
TGTGCCAGCAGCTCCGTCACATCTGAAGCTTTCTTT,CASSSVTSEAFF,TRBJ1-1,TRBV7-8,few,-,12
TGTGCCATCAGTGAGGGACAGGGGATCTCCTACGAGCAGTACTTC,CAISEGQGISYEQYF,TRBJ2-7,TRBV10-3,-,TRBD1,15
TGTGCCAGCAGCGGGGACACTCCCACTGAAGCTTTCTTT,CASSGDTPTEAFF,TRBJ1-1,TRBV6-1,-,-,13
TGTGCCAGCAGCCAAGATGAACAGGGGGCGAATGAAAAACTGTTTTTT,CASSQDEQGANEKLFF,TRBJ1-4,TRBV4-2,once,TRBD1,16
TGCGCCAGCAGCGACCAGACTAGTAACTCGAATGAGCAGTTCTTC,CASSDQTSNSNEQFF,TRBJ2-1,TRBV5-1,-,-,15
TGTGCCAGCAGTTGGACCCACAGCGGATCCTACGAGCAGTACTTC,CASSWTHSGSYEQYF,TRBJ2-7,TRBV6-5,many,-,15
TGTGCCAGCAGCCCCCCGTTCGAAGAGACCCAGTACTTC,CASSPPFEETQYF,TRBJ2-5,TRBV14,-,-,13
TGTGCCAGCAGCTTAGGGTACAGGGGGTCGAACACTGAAGCTTTCTTT,CASSLGYRGSNTEAFF,TRBJ1-1,TRBV11-2,-,TRBD1,16
TGTGCCATCAGGGCCGGCGGGGGGCCAGACTATGGCTACACCTTC,CAIRAGGGPDYGYTF,TRBJ1-2,TRBV10-3,-,-,15
TGTGCCAGCAGCACCGGACAGGGGGGAAGTAACGAGCAGTACTTC,CASSTGQGGSNEQYF,TRBJ2-7,TRBV5-5,-,TRBD1,15
TGCGCCAGCAGCTTGGTGGGACAGCTCACAGATACGCAGTATTTT,CASSLVGQLTDTQYF,TRBJ2-3,TRBV5-1,-,TRBD1,15
TGTGCCTGGAGGGGGACAGGATTTAACTATGGCTACACCTTC,CAWRGTGFNYGYTF,TRBJ1-2,TRBV30,few,TRBD1,14